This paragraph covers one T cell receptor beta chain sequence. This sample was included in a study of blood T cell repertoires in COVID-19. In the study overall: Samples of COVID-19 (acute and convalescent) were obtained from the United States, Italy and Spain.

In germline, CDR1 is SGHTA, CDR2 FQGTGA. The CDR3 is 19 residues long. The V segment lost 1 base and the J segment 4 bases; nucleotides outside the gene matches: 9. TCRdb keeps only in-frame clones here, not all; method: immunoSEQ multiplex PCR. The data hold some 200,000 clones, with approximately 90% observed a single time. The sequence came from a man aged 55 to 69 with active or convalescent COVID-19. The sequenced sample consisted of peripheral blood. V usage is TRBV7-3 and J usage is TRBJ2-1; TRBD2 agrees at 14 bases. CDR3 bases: TGTGCCAGCAGCTTAAAGGGATGGACTAGCGGGGGGAATTACAATGAGCAGTTCTTC. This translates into CASSLKGWTSGGNYNEQFF. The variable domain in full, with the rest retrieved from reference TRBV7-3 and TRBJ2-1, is GAGVSQTPSNKVTEKGKYVELRCDPISGHTALYWYRQSLGQGPEFLIYFQGTGAADDSGLPNDRFFAVRPEGSVSTLKIQRTERGDSAVYLCASSLKGWTSGGNYNEQFFGPGTRLTVL.